This passage covers 25 T cell receptor beta chains from one sample sequenced in a study of blood T cell repertoires in COVID-19. This table comes from immunoSEQ multiplex PCR, and its TCRdb copy is limited to in-frame clones, with some not included. This sample has 30,000 or so clones; approximately 90% occur once, and the top ten carry around 9.6%. The sequenced material came from peripheral blood. The receptors shown here come from a human donor with active COVID-19. The donor label of this sample is uncertain.

V usage is TRBV5-1 and J usage is TRBJ2-5, with TRBD2 matching 13 bases. Per the germline V gene, CDR1 is SGHRS and CDR2 is YFSETQ. The V gene end was trimmed by 7 bases and the J gene end by 5 bases; junction bases not matched to a gene: 11. The length of the CDR3 is 16 residues. The CDR3 DNA follows: TGCGCCAGCGGCACTAGCGGGGGGGCCCAGAGGGAGACCCAGTACTTC. Translation: CASGTSGGAQRETQYF.

This clone showed up just once. The genes are TRBV9 and TRBJ2-7, with D hard to call. Trimming pared 3 bases from V and 2 bases from J, leaving 12 bases between. Germline V lookup: CDR1 SGDLS, CDR2 YYNGEE. This CDR3 comprises 14 residues. For the CDR3, the DNA is TGTGCCAGCAGCGCTCCCTCTTTTCCCTACGAGCAGTACTTC. Residues: CASSAPSFPYEQYF.

This clone was recorded once. J is TRBJ2-3 and V is TRBV9; D is uncertain. Trimming shortened V by 4 bases and J by 5 bases, and 8 bases separated the two germline ends. Germline loops: CDR1 SGDLS, CDR2 YYNGEE. The length of the CDR3 is 12 residues. Here the CDR3 DNA reads TGTGCCAGCAGCCCCTACGTAGATACGCAGTATTTT. It encodes CASSPYVDTQYF.

The CDR3 loop reads CASRRGTSEVFQETQYF. DNA of the CDR3: TGTGCCAGCAGGAGGGGTACTAGCGAAGTATTCCAAGAGACCCAGTACTTC. The chain has TRBV6-4 and TRBJ2-5, with 7 bases matching TRBD2. The CDR3 runs 17 residues. Germline V lookup: CDR1 MRHNA, CDR2 SNTAGT. V was pared by 6 bases and J by 1 base, with 14 bases of the junction left unmatched.

The V call is TRBV10-3, the J call TRBJ1-2, with D possibly being TRBD1 (5 bases). From germline, CDR1 is ENHRY and CDR2 SYGVKD. V was shortened by 0 bases and J by 2 bases, with 7 bases between the two germline ends. The CDR3 totals 14 residues. The CDR3 protein is CAISESGANYGYTF. In nucleotides, the CDR3 is TGTGCCATCAGTGAGTCAGGGGCGAACTATGGCTACACCTTC.

The J gene is TRBJ1-1, the V gene TRBV12-5; no definite D call. The CDR3 has 14 residues. The ends were cut back, 6 bases at V and 4 bases at J, with 15 bases in the middle. The germline V gene encodes CDR1 LGHNT and CDR2 FRNRAP. The CDR3 bases are TGTGCTAGTGGGACGGGAGCGCGAGTCACTGAAGCTTTCTTT. It is translated as CASGTGARVTEAFF.

The chain recombines TRBV7-8 with TRBJ2-7, with D possibly being TRBD2 (5 bases). CDR3 length: 16 residues. Per the germline V gene, CDR1 is SGHVS and CDR2 is FQNEAQ. Trimming cost V 5 bases and J 0 bases, with 17 bases left between them. CDR3 region: CASSPLGADLSYEQYF. DNA of the CDR3: TGTGCCAGCAGCCCCTTGGGAGCGGACCTCTCCTACGAGCAGTACTTC.

CDR3: CASSREGVETQYF. The CDR3 DNA sequence: TGTGCCAGCAGCCGAGAAGGGGTCGAGACCCAGTACTTC. The gene calls are TRBV27 and TRBJ2-5; a weak D match, TRBD1 (5 bases). The CDR3 is made up of 13 amino acids. Deletions cut 6 bases from V and 5 bases from J, with 13 bases between. Germline V gives CDR1 MNHEY, CDR2 SMNVEV (reference sequence).

DNA for the CDR3: TGCGCCAGCAGCCAAGAACTAGCGGGGGAAGAGACCCAGTACTTC. Its translation is CASSQELAGEETQYF. The rearrangement uses TRBV4-1 and TRBJ2-5; TRBD2 matches 11 bases. Germline CDR1 MGHRA, CDR2 YSYEKL. This CDR3 region has 15 residues. Trimming took 0 bases from V and 3 from J; bases not matched to a gene: 0.

The rearrangement links TRBV11-2 to TRBJ2-1; 9 nucleotides align to TRBD2. Per germline, CDR1 SGHAT and CDR2 FQNNGV. The CDR3 consists of 15 residues. Trimming removed 5 bases from V and 6 bases from J; junction bases left unmatched: 8. CDR3 in amino acids: CASSQGLAPGNEQFF. The CDR3 region has the DNA TGTGCCAGCAGCCAGGGACTAGCTCCAGGCAATGAGCAGTTCTTC.

V and J are TRBV18 and TRBJ2-7, with 8 bases matching TRBD1. This CDR3 has 15 amino acids. V trimming: 3 bases; J trimming: 2 bases; junction bases outside the gene matches: 6. The V gene's germline CDR1 is KGHSH and CDR2 LQKENI. CDR3 residues: CASSPPGTGTYEQYF. CDR3 in DNA: TGTGCCAGCTCACCTCCCGGGACAGGCACCTACGAGCAGTACTTC.

This clone turned up a few times. The rearrangement joins TRBV6-5 to TRBJ2-2, with 7 bases aligning to TRBD1. This CDR3 region has 15 residues. Unmatched junction bases numbered 10, after V lost 5 bases and J lost 7 bases. From germline, CDR1 is MNHEY and CDR2 SVGAGI. CDR3 DNA sequence: TGTGCCAGCAGTACCGGAAGGGGGCTGGTCGGGGAGCTGTTTTTT. As protein: CASSTGRGLVGELFF.

The J gene is TRBJ2-2, the V gene TRBV9; D not resolved. The CDR3 is 15 residues long. CDR1 and CDR2 from the germline V gene are SGDLS and YYNGEE. Deletions cut 0 bases from V and 2 bases from J, with 8 bases between. The CDR3 loop is CASSVGSTNTGELFF. In DNA, the CDR3 is TGTGCCAGCAGCGTAGGAAGCACCAACACCGGGGAGCTGTTTTTT.

The gene calls are TRBV27 and TRBJ2-7, with TRBD1 matching 8 bases. CDR1 and CDR2 (germline): MNHEY, SMNVEV (reference sequence). The CDR3 loop spans 13 amino acids. V shed 8 bases, J shed 4 bases, and the junction held 7 bases outside the gene matches. The CDR3 bases are TGTGCCAGCCGTATGGACAGGGAATACGAGCAGTACTTC. Protein sequence: CASRMDREYEQYF.

The V and J genes are TRBV6-6 and TRBJ2-1, with 8 nucleotides matching TRBD2. Germline V gene lookup returns CDR1 MNHNY and CDR2 SVGAGI (reference sequence). This CDR3 is built from 15 residues. V lost 2 bases to trimming and J lost 9 bases; unmatched junction nucleotides: 9. CDR3 DNA: TGTGCCAGCAGTTACGGGTCGGGAGGGCCAAGTGAGCAGTTCTTC. Amino acid sequence: CASSYGSGGPSEQFF.

This sequence joins TRBV10-3 and TRBJ2-1, with 7 bases matching TRBD2. This CDR3 comprises 14 residues. V lost 10 bases to trimming and J lost 0 bases; unmatched junction nucleotides: 6. CDR1 and CDR2 (germline): ENHRY, SYGVKD. The CDR3 coding sequence is TGTGCCACACGGGGAGGGGACTCCTACAATGAGCAGTTCTTC. It is translated as CATRGGDSYNEQFF.

The chain has TRBV29-1 and TRBJ1-3; possible D gene TRBD1, 5 bases. Germline V gives CDR1 SQVTM, CDR2 ANQGSEA. Deletions cut 4 bases from V and 2 bases from J, with 9 bases between. The CDR3 is 13 amino acids. CDR3 protein: CSVGGGTGNTIYF. The CDR3 DNA is TGCAGCGTTGGGGGGGGGACTGGAAACACCATATATTTT.

The chain links TRBV11-2 to TRBJ2-7; TRBD2 matches 7 bases. CDR3 size: 16 residues. Germline CDR1 reads SGHAT; CDR2 reads FQNNGV. With 3 bases clipped from V and 1 base from J, the junction kept 9 bases outside the gene matches. Here the CDR3 reads CASSFPLGGGSYEQYF. CDR3 DNA sequence: TGTGCCAGCAGCTTCCCACTTGGGGGGGGGTCCTACGAGCAGTACTTC.

This clone was found a few times. The chain combines TRBV27 with TRBJ2-5; possible D gene TRBD1, 6 bases. Trimming took 6 bases from V and 2 from J, leaving 22 bases between them. Germline loops: CDR1 MNHEY, CDR2 SMNVEV (reference sequence). The length of the CDR3 is 17 residues. CDR3: CASRGSRDTNGQETQYF. CDR3 coding DNA: TGTGCCAGCAGGGGATCCAGGGACACAAACGGTCAAGAGACCCAGTACTTC.

The CDR3 loop reads CSVALDTYEQYF. CDR3 DNA sequence: TGCAGCGTTGCTCTTGACACCTACGAGCAGTACTTC. The chain links TRBV29-1 to TRBJ2-7; D uncertain. Trimming took off 4 bases at V and 2 bases at J, with 9 bases between the two ends. Germline V gives CDR1 SQVTM, CDR2 ANQGSEA. The CDR3 sequence is 12 residues long.

V gene TRBV6-6 combines with J gene TRBJ2-5; D is unresolved. The CDR3 has 16 amino acids. V lost 10 bases to trimming and J lost 0 bases, with 21 bases between them. The V gene's germline CDR1 is MNHNY and CDR2 SVGAGI (reference sequence). The CDR3 region has the DNA TGTGCCACCTCGGGTTCTCGGCCCTTCAACCAAGAGACCCAGTACTTC. Translating gives CATSGSRPFNQETQYF.

This clone was detected once. The chain recombines TRBV7-2 with TRBJ2-5, with TRBD2 matching 14 bases. In germline, CDR1 is SGHTA, CDR2 FQGNSA. V was clipped by 5 bases and J by 4 bases; unmatched bases: 6. CDR3 length: 16 residues. DNA of the CDR3: TGTGCCAGCAGCCCGCGGGGACTAGCGGGAGCAGAGACCCAGTACTTC. Protein: CASSPRGLAGAETQYF.

The chain couples TRBV30 to TRBJ2-1; D possibly corresponds to TRBD2 (5 bases). The CDR3 has 13 amino acids. Germline loops: CDR1 GTSNPN, CDR2 SVGIG (reference sequence). Between the trimmed V and J ends, which lost 3 bases and 10 bases, there was a span of 16 bases. The chain's CDR3 is CAWSPGLLREQFF. CDR3 in DNA: TGTGCCTGGAGCCCTGGACTGCTCCGGGAGCAGTTCTTC.

The CDR3 region has the DNA TGTGCCAGCAGTCCAACCGGGACAGGGGGCGGATGGTCGGATACGCAGTATTTT. It specifies CASSPTGTGGGWSDTQYF. This chain uses TRBV7-8 with TRBJ2-3; 12 bases map to TRBD1. Germline V gene sequence: CDR1 SGHVS, CDR2 FQNEAQ. CDR3 size: 18 residues. V lost 6 bases, J lost 6 bases, and 16 bases stayed unmatched.

The V and J genes are TRBV5-1 and TRBJ1-2; D may be TRBD1 (5 bases). V was trimmed by 0 bases and J by 4 bases, leaving 7 bases between them. The CDR3 contains 13 residues. Per the germline V gene, CDR1 is SGHRS and CDR2 is YFSETQ. CDR3: CASSLEQAYGYTF. CDR3 bases: TGCGCCAGCAGCTTGGAACAGGCCTATGGCTACACCTTC.